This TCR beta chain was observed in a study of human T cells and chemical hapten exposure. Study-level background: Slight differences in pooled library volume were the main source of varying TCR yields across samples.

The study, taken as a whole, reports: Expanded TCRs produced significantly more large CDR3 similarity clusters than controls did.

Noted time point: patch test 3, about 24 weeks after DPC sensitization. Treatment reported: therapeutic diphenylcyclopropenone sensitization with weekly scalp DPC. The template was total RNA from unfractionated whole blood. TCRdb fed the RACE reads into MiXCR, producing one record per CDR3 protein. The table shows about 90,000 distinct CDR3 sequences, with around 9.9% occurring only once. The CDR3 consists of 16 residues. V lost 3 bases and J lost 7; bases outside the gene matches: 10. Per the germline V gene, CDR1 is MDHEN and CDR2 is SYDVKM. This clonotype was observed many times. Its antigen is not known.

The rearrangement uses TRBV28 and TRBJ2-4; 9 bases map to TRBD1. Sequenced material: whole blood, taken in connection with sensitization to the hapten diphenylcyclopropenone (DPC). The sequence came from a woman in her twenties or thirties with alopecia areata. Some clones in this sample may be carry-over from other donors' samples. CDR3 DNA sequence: TGTGCCAGCAGTTTTTTCGTCGGGACAGGGTGGAACATTCAGTACTTC. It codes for CASSFFVGTGWNIQYF. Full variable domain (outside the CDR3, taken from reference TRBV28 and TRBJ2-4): DVKVTQSSRYLVKRTGEKVFLECVQDMDHENMFWYRQDPGLGLRLIYFSYDVKMKEKGDIPEGYSVSREKKERFSLILESASTNQTSMYLCASSFFVGTGWNIQYFGAGTRLSVL.